By frequency, the clone carrying this T cell receptor beta chain is medium-sized. This record belongs to a study of T cell clusters in autoimmune cytopenias. Multiplex touch-down PCR amplified TRB using TRB-A and TRB-B pools in one tube. For each CDR3 protein, TCRdb gives one entry from its re-call of the multiplex PCR reads, without DNA. Its table lists around 1,600 distinct CDR3 sequences. This CDR3 spans 14 amino acids. Germline values: CDR1 MNHEY, CDR2 SMNVEV (reference sequence). About 39,000 genome equivalents of blood DNA were amplified for TRB. These data also formed part of another study, on T cell repertoires in aging, cancer and after chemotherapy. From that paper: Across the chemotherapy interval, each cancer cohort showed higher median generation probability, suggesting thymic rebound.

This rearrangement joins TRBV27 to TRBJ1-1; TCRdb calls TRBD1, which cannot be checked without DNA. The TCR sequence derives from a human donor in good health. Sequences were obtained from peripheral blood. The CDR3 loop is CASSSPGRRFEAFF.